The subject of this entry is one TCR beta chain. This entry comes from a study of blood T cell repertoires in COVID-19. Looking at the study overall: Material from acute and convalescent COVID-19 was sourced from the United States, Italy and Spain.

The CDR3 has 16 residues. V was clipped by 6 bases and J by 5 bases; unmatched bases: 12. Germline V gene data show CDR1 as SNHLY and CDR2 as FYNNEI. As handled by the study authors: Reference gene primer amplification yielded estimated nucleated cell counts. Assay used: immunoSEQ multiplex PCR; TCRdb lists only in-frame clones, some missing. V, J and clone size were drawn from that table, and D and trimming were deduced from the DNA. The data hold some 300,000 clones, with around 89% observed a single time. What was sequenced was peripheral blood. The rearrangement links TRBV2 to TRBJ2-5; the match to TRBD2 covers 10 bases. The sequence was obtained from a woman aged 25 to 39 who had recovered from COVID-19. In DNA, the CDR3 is TGTGCCAGCAGCCGGGGACTAGCGAGGGCTGCGGAGACCCAGTACTTC. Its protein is CASSRGLARAAETQYF.